This is a list of T cell receptor beta chains from one sample in a study of cytomegalovirus exposure and HLA in healthy donors. TCRdb's table, derived via immunoSEQ multiplex PCR, lists solely in-frame clones and lacks some. The sample records about 130,000 clones, around 83% being singletons. The sample was PBMCs. The receptors stem from a woman aged 30 to 39 in good health and CMV-seropositive. CDR3s include the opening cysteine and the closing phenylalanine or tryptophan. D genes are given only for firm matches. Rows give clone size only sometimes, using once, few, many, or a class for an expanded clone.

V: TRBV6-5; length: 14; J: TRBJ2-4; size: NA; D: NA; CDR3: CASTPPGDKNIQYF; DNA: TGTGCCAGCACCCCCCCCGGGGATAAAAACATTCAGTACTTC
V: TRBV30; length: 17; J: TRBJ1-2; size: NA; D: NA; CDR3: CAWSVAFGRGANYGYTF; DNA: TGTGCCTGGAGTGTGGCGTTCGGGAGGGGCGCAAACTATGGCTACACCTTC
V: TRBV30; length: 14; J: TRBJ1-4; size: NA; D: NA; CDR3: CASKGGLGNEKLFF; DNA: TGTGCCTCCAAGGGGGGGCTGGGTAATGAAAAACTGTTTTTT
V: TRBV19; length: 16; J: TRBJ1-5; size: NA; D: TRBD1; CDR3: CASSMFGQGGNQPQHF; DNA: TGTGCCAGTAGTATGTTCGGACAGGGAGGCAATCAGCCCCAGCATTTT
V: TRBV13; length: 16; J: TRBJ1-5; size: few; D: NA; CDR3: CASSLSGGQGNQPQHF; DNA: TGTGCCAGCAGCTTAAGCGGGGGGCAAGGCAATCAGCCCCAGCATTTT
V: TRBV28; length: 15; J: TRBJ1-1; size: NA; D: NA; CDR3: CASSSPASGGTEAFF; DNA: TGTGCCAGCAGTTCCCCAGCCTCGGGGGGAACTGAAGCTTTCTTT
V: TRBV5-6; length: 15; J: TRBJ1-5; size: NA; D: TRBD1; CDR3: CASSKTGGGNQPQHF; DNA: TGTGCCAGCAGCAAGACAGGGGGGGGCAATCAGCCCCAGCATTTT
V: TRBV19; length: 14; J: TRBJ1-1; size: NA; D: TRBD1; CDR3: CASSKTGGETEAFF; DNA: TGTGCCAGTAGTAAGACAGGGGGCGAAACTGAAGCTTTCTTT
V: TRBV6-6; length: 15; J: TRBJ1-1; size: NA; D: TRBD1; CDR3: CASRTRGQGDTEAFF; DNA: TGTGCCAGCAGAACCAGGGGGCAGGGTGACACTGAAGCTTTCTTT
V: TRBV19; length: 15; J: TRBJ1-6; size: NA; D: NA; CDR3: CASSIGRVLNSPLHF; DNA: TGTGCCAGTAGTATTGGGAGAGTCCTTAATTCACCCCTCCACTTT
V: TRBV2; length: 15; J: TRBJ2-5; size: NA; D: NA; CDR3: CASSLQGGDQETQYF; DNA: TGTGCCAGCAGCCTTCAGGGAGGTGACCAAGAGACCCAGTACTTC
V: TRBV18; length: 14; J: TRBJ2-5; size: NA; D: NA; CDR3: CASSPPSQGETQYF; DNA: TGTGCCAGCTCACCCCCCTCGCAGGGAGAGACCCAGTACTTC
V: TRBV5-8; length: 14; J: TRBJ2-7; size: NA; D: TRBD1; CDR3: CASSLINRGHEQYF; DNA: TGTGCCAGCAGCTTGATAAACAGGGGCCACGAGCAGTACTTC
V: TRBV5-1; length: 16; J: TRBJ2-1; size: NA; D: NA; CDR3: CASSSNGPGLYNEQFF; DNA: TGCGCCAGCAGCTCGAATGGTCCAGGCCTATACAATGAGCAGTTCTTC
V: TRBV6-1; length: 15; J: TRBJ2-1; size: NA; D: TRBD2; CDR3: CAGSELAATYNEQFF; DNA: TGTGCCGGATCCGAACTAGCGGCTACCTACAATGAGCAGTTCTTC
V: TRBV27; length: 15; J: TRBJ2-1; size: NA; D: TRBD2; CDR3: CASSFGLAVNNEQFF; DNA: TGTGCCAGCAGTTTCGGACTAGCGGTCAACAATGAGCAGTTCTTC
V: TRBV28; length: 14; J: TRBJ2-1; size: NA; D: NA; CDR3: CASSSRRSYNEQFF; DNA: TGTGCCAGCAGTTCTCGCAGGTCTTACAATGAGCAGTTCTTC